The 17 T cell receptor beta chains presented below share a single source sample, sequenced in a study of CD8 T cells in Susac syndrome (dated by TCRdb to between 2017 and 2020). Libraries were prepared through the immunoSEQ multiplex PCR assay. RNA was extracted using the RNeasy kit, and about 0.45 to 1 microgram was reverse transcribed with random hexamers. Through fastp at Q25 and MiXCR, TCRdb rebuilt clones from the public reads, retaining in-frame beta chains. Rows are combined by CDR3 protein, so each entry shows the most common genes and DNA. This sample comprises around 190,000 distinct CDR3 sequences, around 94% of them detected only once. More than 0.095% of the sample belongs to the ten largest clones. The source material was CD4+ T cells from PBMCs. The receptors stem from a human donor with Susac syndrome.

The chain uses TRBV5-5 and TRBJ2-5; D remains ambiguous. The germline V gene has CDR1 SGHKS and CDR2 YYEKEE (reference sequence). This CDR3 region has 15 residues. V gave up 1 base and J gave up 2 bases, with 12 bases separating them. The CDR3: CASSLRFDGQETQYF. The CDR3, as DNA: TGTGCCAGCAGCTTGCGATTCGACGGGCAAGAGACCCAGTACTTC.

The V gene is TRBV2, the J gene TRBJ2-3, with 8 nucleotides matching TRBD2. The junction had 10 bases not matched to a gene; V was cut back by 3 bases and J by 5 bases. Germline V CDR1 and CDR2: SNHLY, FYNNEI. The CDR3 has 16 amino acids. The DNA for the CDR3 is TGTGCCAGCAGTGATGGACGGGGGGGCAATGGAGATACGCAGTATTTT. This gives the protein CASSDGRGGNGDTQYF.

The V and J genes are TRBV20-1 and TRBJ1-2; D remains ambiguous. V was clipped by 4 bases and J by 6 bases, with 15 bases between them. CDR1 is DFQATT, CDR2 SNEGSKA, per germline (reference sequence). The CDR3 sequence is 13 residues long. CDR3 bases: TGCAGTGCTATTCTGGGGAAAGTCGATGGCTACACCTTC. Amino acids: CSAILGKVDGYTF.

The chain has TRBV6-1 and TRBJ1-5; tentatively, D is TRBD1 (6 bases). The CDR3 extends over 18 amino acids. Between the trimmed V and J ends, which lost 5 bases and 6 bases, there was a span of 26 bases. Germline CDR1 MNHNS, CDR2 SASEGT. The CDR3 DNA reads TGTGCCAGCAGTCCCTATGGTCGAGGGGGGGGCCGAGCTCAGCCCCAGCATTTT. Translation gives CASSPYGRGGGRAQPQHF.

The genes are TRBV30 and TRBJ1-6; tentatively, D is TRBD1 (5 bases). The CDR3 is 14 amino acids. Germline-derived CDR1 and CDR2 are GTSNPN and SVGIG (reference sequence). V lost 0 bases and J lost 9, with 12 bases in between. In nucleotides, the CDR3 is TGTGCCTGGAGTGTAGAACAGGCAACTTCACCCCTCCACTTT. Translation: CAWSVEQATSPLHF.

The chain couples TRBV5-8 to TRBJ1-1; D uncertain. Looked up from germline, CDR1 is SGHTS and CDR2 is YDEGEE. V lost 9 bases, J lost 12 bases, and 12 bases lay in between. The CDR3 loop spans 9 amino acids. The CDR3 DNA sequence: TGTGCCACCCTTTATAGAACTTTCTTT. Its protein is CATLYRTFF. The variable domain in full, completed from reference TRBV5-8 and TRBJ1-1, reads EAGVTQSPTHLIKTRGQQATLRCSPISGHTSVYWYQQALGLGLQFLLWYDEGEERNRGNFPPRFSGRQFPNYSSELNVNALELEDSALYLCATLYRTFFGQGTRLTVV.

This clonotype has a single count. The chain employs TRBV6-5 and TRBJ1-2, with TRBD1 identical over 7 bases. CDR3 size: 16 residues. The germline gives CDR1 MNHEY, CDR2 SVGAGI. Losses at the gene ends were 1 base for V and 1 base for J; bases not matched to a gene: 6. CDR3 coding DNA: TGTGCCAGCAGTTACTTTGGGACAGCTAATAACTATGGCTACACCTTC. It translates to CASSYFGTANNYGYTF.

In its sample, this clonotype was seen a few times. The gene calls are TRBV25-1 and TRBJ2-2, with a weak D call TRBD1 (6 bases). V shed 2 bases and J shed 2 bases, with 12 bases lying between them. This CDR3 contains 16 residues. CDR1 and CDR2 from the germline V gene are MGHDK and SYGVNS. The CDR3 DNA follows: TGTGCCAGCAGTGAACGACGACAGGCCAACACCGGGGAGCTGTTTTTT. Its translation: CASSERRQANTGELFF.

The rearrangement uses TRBV20-1 and TRBJ1-5; D gene unclear. The CDR3 runs to 13 residues. Germline lookup yields CDR1 DFQATT and CDR2 SNEGSKA (reference sequence). Deletions cut 3 bases from V and 3 bases from J, with 9 bases between. This chain's CDR3 is CSASWSDNQPQHF. CDR3 DNA: TGCAGTGCTAGTTGGTCAGACAATCAGCCCCAGCATTTT.

The V gene is TRBV29-1, the J gene TRBJ1-1, with 9 bases fitting TRBD1. V shed 3 bases, J shed 3 bases, and the junction held 8 bases outside the gene matches. In germline, CDR1 is SQVTM, CDR2 ANQGSEA. The CDR3 covers 15 residues. This CDR3 is CSVDSATGGDTEAFF. CDR3 in DNA: TGCAGCGTTGATAGCGCGACAGGGGGAGACACTGAAGCTTTCTTT.

The chain recombines TRBV20-1 with TRBJ1-2, with TRBD1 matching over 10 bases. The germline CDR1 and CDR2 sequences are DFQATT and SNEGSKA (reference sequence). This CDR3 comprises 14 residues. The CDR3, as DNA: TGCAGGGCCGGACAGGGGGAGGCTAACTATGGCTACACCTTC. It translates to CRAGQGEANYGYTF.

J is TRBJ2-7 and V is TRBV3-1; D is uncertain. There are 13 residues in the CDR3. Trimming pared 0 bases from V and 5 bases from J, leaving 8 bases between. Germline V lookup: CDR1 LGHDT, CDR2 YNNKEL (reference sequence). The CDR3 here is CASSQDGVNEQYF. DNA of the CDR3: TGTGCCAGCAGCCAAGATGGGGTTAACGAGCAGTACTTC.

The V gene is TRBV20-1, the J gene TRBJ1-6; D remains unclear. CDR1 is DFQATT, CDR2 SNEGSKA, per germline (reference sequence). V lost 5 bases, J lost 8 bases, and 25 bases lay in between. The CDR3 has 17 residues. The CDR3 sequence is CSAQPRFSRPRDSPLHF. In DNA form, the CDR3 reads TGCAGTGCTCAACCTCGCTTCTCCCGCCCTCGAGATTCACCCCTCCACTTT.

The chain recombines TRBV20-1 with TRBJ1-3; D unresolved. The CDR3 extends over 14 amino acids. Germline V gives CDR1 DFQATT, CDR2 SNEGSKA (reference sequence). V dropped 4 bases and J dropped 4 bases, with 14 bases sitting between them. This chain's CDR3 is CSATVKLSGNTIYF. The CDR3 DNA is TGCAGTGCTACAGTCAAACTCTCCGGAAACACCATATATTTT.

This CDR3 is CASIGDWNTGELFF. In DNA form, the CDR3 reads TGTGCCAGCATTGGCGATTGGAACACCGGGGAGCTGTTTTTT. The chain is built from TRBV25-1 and TRBJ2-2, with D unresolved. The CDR3 sequence is 14 residues long. Trimming left V 7 bases short and J 1 base short, with 10 bases between. Germline V CDR1 and CDR2: MGHDK, SYGVNS. The variable domain in full, with the rest retrieved from reference TRBV25-1 and TRBJ2-2, is EADIYQTPRYLVIGTGKKITLECSQTMGHDKMYWYQQDPGMELHLIHYSYGVNSTEKGDLSSESTVSRIRTEHFPLTLESARPSHTSQYLCASIGDWNTGELFFGEGSRLTVL.

This clonotype was counted a few times. The V and J genes are TRBV7-2 and TRBJ2-5; D not certain. This CDR3 is 11 amino acids long. From germline, CDR1 is SGHTA and CDR2 FQGNSA. The V end lost 6 bases, the J end lost 5 bases, and 7 bases lay between the germline ends. The CDR3 loop is CASSPLETQYF. The CDR3 DNA reads as TGTGCCAGCAGTCCCCTGGAGACCCAGTACTTC.

The V call is TRBV20-1, the J call TRBJ2-7; TRBD1 aligns across 12 bases. The CDR3 is 12 residues long. V shed 3 bases, J shed 12 bases, and the junction held 6 bases outside the gene matches. Germline V gene lookup returns CDR1 DFQATT and CDR2 SNEGSKA (reference sequence). The CDR3 sequence is CSARSGTGGLYF. The CDR3 DNA reads TGCAGTGCTAGGTCCGGGACAGGGGGCCTGTACTTC.